A selection of T cell receptor beta chains follows, all from one sample in a study of human T cells and chemical hapten exposure. Each CDR3 protein gets one entry after TCRdb re-called the 5' RACE reads with MiXCR. The sample includes tens of thousands of distinct CDR3 sequences, more than 7.5% of them seen just once. The receptors stem from a male donor in good health. The conserved cysteine and the conserved F or W are not part of the CDR3 here.

V	J	CDR3
TRBV6-4	TRBJ2-1	ASSDSSGSYNEQF
TRBV29-1	TRBJ1-3	SVEVPARSGNTIY
TRBV7-9	TRBJ2-2	ASSLDPGFGFPGELF
TRBV5-6	TRBJ2-5	ASSPPETGGKETQY
TRBV7-2	TRBJ1-6	ASSADRVTLH
TRBV20-1	TRBJ2-7	SASPAPISYEQY
TRBV5-4	TRBJ1-1	ASSFDRFGSFEDTEAF
TRBV27	TRBJ2-2	ASSHFPGQGLNTGELF
TRBV27	TRBJ2-5	ASSLRVRETQY
TRBV18	TRBJ1-1	ASSPPGVDRSNTEAF
TRBV29-1	TRBJ1-1	SVVRDPNTEAF
TRBV18	TRBJ1-5	AGSGVNQPQH
TRBV24-1	TRBJ2-3	ATSGSGDTQY
TRBV11-3	TRBJ2-1	ASSFDGTADNEQF
TRBV11-2	TRBJ1-1	ASSLILGETEAF
TRBV11-2	TRBJ2-3	ASSFRDRGRADTQY
TRBV25-1	TRBJ2-7	ASSEYRNRGDEQY
TRBV6-5	TRBJ2-2	ASSYTGVGELF
TRBV12-3/TRBV12-4	TRBJ2-3	ATRGLTTQY
TRBV5-1	TRBJ2-7	ASSFRGAYHEQY
TRBV20-1	TRBJ2-7	SARMGILPYEQY
TRBV5-1	TRBJ2-6	ASSPDRAGANVLT
TRBV12-3/TRBV12-4	TRBJ1-2	ASSQTGGVSNYGYT
TRBV14	TRBJ2-4	ASSHGRRAKNIQY
TRBV29-1	TRBJ2-5	SVEKVTQETQY
TRBV6-2/TRBV6-3	TRBJ1-5	ASSILQEGGNQPQH
TRBV5-1	TRBJ1-1	ASSPAGMNTEAF
TRBV7-2	TRBJ2-6	ASSFPDFGANVLT
TRBV10-3	TRBJ1-2	AISERGDRVYGYT
TRBV6-5	TRBJ1-1	ASTKGVNTEAF
TRBV12-3/TRBV12-4	TRBJ2-7	ASSRGRTYEQY
TRBV20-1	TRBJ1-6	SAAEGPGKVALH
TRBV7-8	TRBJ2-2	ASSLVGQANTGELF
TRBV6-1	TRBJ1-5	ASIETVGGRPNQPQH
TRBV20-1	TRBJ2-5	SARKGSPQETQY
TRBV6-1	TRBJ2-5	ASRQGETQY
TRBV7-6	TRBJ1-5	ASSLQTGGNQPQH
TRBV6-2/TRBV6-3	TRBJ2-1	ASSHGRRANEQF
TRBV12-5	TRBJ2-3	ASGPQLAESTDTQY